The 27 T cell receptor beta chains reported below all come from one sample, sequenced in a study of blood T cells in healthy people across ages. Combining a sample-barcoded 5' primer with a J-beta primer mix, a second PCR ran for roughly 7 to 11 cycles. MiXCR, applied by TCRdb to the 5' RACE reads, yields one record per CDR3 protein. The table lists about 1 million distinct CDR3 sequences, 45% of them singletons. Sequencing was performed on blood. The receptors originated from a woman aged 55-69 years in good health.

This chain uses TRBV12-3 or TRBV12-4 with TRBJ2-3; D tentatively reads TRBD1 or TRBD2 (5 bases each). V lost 7 bases and J 1 base, leaving 21 bases between the germline ends. The CDR3 spans 17 residues. In DNA, the CDR3 is TGTGCCAGCAAAATGTATGGGGGAGTCCCTGGCACAGATACGCAGTATTTT. Its translation: CASKMYGGVPGTDTQYF.

This chain uses TRBV6-6 with TRBJ2-7; 11 nucleotides align to TRBD2. The CDR3 totals 14 residues. V lost 4 bases and J lost 9; bases outside the gene matches: 8. Germline V gene lookup returns CDR1 MNHNY and CDR2 SVGAGI (reference sequence). The CDR3 reads CASSSTSGSEGQYF. CDR3 DNA sequence: TGTGCCAGCAGTTCCACTAGCGGGAGTGAGGGGCAGTACTTC.

V and J are TRBV28 and TRBJ2-1, with a possible D match to TRBD1 (5 bases). The germline V gene has CDR1 MDHEN and CDR2 SYDVKM. The CDR3 totals 16 residues. Deletions cut 10 bases from V and 0 bases from J, with 19 bases between. This CDR3 reads CATVGFGASSYNEQFF. The CDR3 nucleotides are TGTGCCACCGTCGGTTTTGGGGCGAGCTCCTACAATGAGCAGTTCTTC. The complete variable domain, with remaining parts taken from reference TRBV28 and TRBJ2-1, reads DVKVTQSSRYLVKRTGEKVFLECVQDMDHENMFWYRQDPGLGLRLIYFSYDVKMKEKGDIPEGYSVSREKKERFSLILESASTNQTSMYLCATVGFGASSYNEQFFGPGTRLTVL.

V is TRBV7-3 and J is TRBJ2-3; D might be TRBD1 (5 bases). V gave up 1 base and J gave up 0 bases, with 17 bases separating them. The CDR3 consists of 18 residues. Germline CDR1 reads SGHTA; CDR2 reads FQGTGA. The CDR3: CASSLSGFATESTDTQYF. CDR3 nucleotide sequence: TGTGCCAGCAGCTTAAGTGGGTTTGCGACAGAGAGCACAGATACGCAGTATTTT.

V is TRBV12-3 or TRBV12-4 and J is TRBJ2-3, with D possibly matching TRBD2 (5 bases). CDR3 length equals 15 residues. The germline V and J ends were trimmed by 2 bases and 1 base, with 10 bases remaining between them. CDR3 region: CASSLTRLGTDTQYF. The CDR3 DNA sequence: TGTGCCAGCAGTTTAACTAGGCTAGGCACAGATACGCAGTATTTT.

The chain links TRBV6-5 to TRBJ2-2, with 9 bases lining up with TRBD2. Germline V gives CDR1 MNHEY, CDR2 SVGAGI. The CDR3 covers 15 residues. Trimming at V came to 2 bases and at J to 7 bases, leaving 5 bases not matched to a gene. CDR3 in amino acids: CASSYMGLAGGELFF. The DNA for the CDR3 is TGTGCCAGCAGTTACATGGGACTAGCCGGCGGGGAGCTGTTTTTT.

The rearrangement links TRBV6-1 to TRBJ2-4, with TRBD1 as a possible D gene (5 bases). The J call may be in error: the DNA end matches TRBJ2-7 better. The CDR3 consists of 14 residues. Germline CDR1 reads MNHNS; CDR2 reads SASEGT. The CDR3 is CASSEQGWAYEQYF. The CDR3 coding sequence is TGTGCCAGCAGTGAACAGGGATGGGCCTACGAGCAGTACTTC.

The chain is built from TRBV6-5 and TRBJ2-2; 7 nucleotides match TRBD1. CDR3 length: 14 amino acids. The V and J ends lost 3 bases and 5 bases, in that order; junction bases with no gene match: 3. Germline CDR1 reads MNHEY; CDR2 reads SVGAGI. The CDR3 DNA reads TGTGCCAGCAGTTATCCAGGGGGTACCGGGGAGCTGTTTTTT. As protein: CASSYPGGTGELFF.

The CDR3 is CASSLTGGFAPREQFF. For the CDR3, the DNA is TGTGCCAGCAGTTTAACAGGGGGCTTTGCCCCCCGTGAGCAGTTCTTC. The chain carries TRBV28 and TRBJ2-1; 9 bases are a match to TRBD1. V shed 2 bases, J shed 9 bases, and the junction held 11 bases outside the gene matches. The germline gives CDR1 MDHEN, CDR2 SYDVKM. The CDR3 spans 16 residues.

A few counts support this clonotype. The rearrangement uses TRBV6-1 and TRBJ1-6, with D possibly TRBD1 on 6 matching bases. The CDR3 sequence is 15 residues long. CDR1 is MNHNS, CDR2 SASEGT, per germline. V was pared by 6 bases and J by 10 bases, with 19 bases between. Here the CDR3 DNA reads TGTGCCAGCAGGGACTACAGGGAGGTAGAATCACCCCTCCACTTT. Translated: CASRDYREVESPLHF.

V and J are TRBV20-1 and TRBJ1-5; weak D call: TRBD1 (5 bases). Per germline, CDR1 DFQATT and CDR2 SNEGSKA (reference sequence). Trimming cost V 4 bases and J 3 bases, with 7 bases left between them. The CDR3 spans 12 residues. DNA of the CDR3: TGCAGTGCTATGGGGCTCAATCAGCCCCAGCATTTT. This translates into CSAMGLNQPQHF.

This clonotype was found a few times. The CDR3 is CALEGQDLSEQYF. DNA for the CDR3: TGTGCCCTAGAGGGGCAGGATCTCTCCGAGCAGTACTTC. The chain combines TRBV2 with TRBJ2-5, with D perhaps assigned TRBD1 or TRBD2 (5 bases each). Matching the DNA end better, TRBJ2-7 makes the J call doubtful. The CDR3 runs to 13 residues. CDR1 is SNHLY and CDR2 is FYNNEI in the germline V gene.

The chain uses TRBV2 and TRBJ1-2; D might be TRBD1 (6 bases). Deletions cut 2 bases from V and 4 bases from J, with 11 bases between. Germline V gene sequence: CDR1 SNHLY, CDR2 FYNNEI. This CDR3 region has 14 residues. CDR3 nucleotide sequence: TGTGCCAGCAGTGAATTCAGAGGGGGCTATGGCTACACCTTC. Encoded protein: CASSEFRGGYGYTF.

V and J are TRBV27 and TRBJ2-1; tentatively, D is TRBD2 (6 bases). The V gene lost 9 bases and the J gene lost 1 base, with 22 bases spanning the gap. CDR1 and CDR2 (germline): MNHEY, SMNVEV (reference sequence). The CDR3 spans 17 residues. CDR3 DNA: TGTGCCAGATCATTAGGCGGGATAACCCTATCCTACAATGAGCAGTTCTTC. This encodes CARSLGGITLSYNEQFF.

The rearrangement joins TRBV20-1 to TRBJ2-4, with D possibly being TRBD1 (6 bases). The end of the DNA fits TRBJ2-7 better, so the J call may be wrong. Looked up from germline, CDR1 is DFQATT and CDR2 is SNEGSKA (reference sequence). The CDR3 length is 15 residues. The DNA of the CDR3 is TGCAGTGCTAGACCCCCAGGGGTGAGCCCCTACGAGCAGTACTTC. Protein product: CSARPPGVSPYEQYF.

V gene TRBV29-1 combines with J gene TRBJ2-1; possible D gene TRBD1, 6 bases. CDR1 and CDR2 (germline): SQVTM, ANQGSEA. V lost 1 base and J 5 bases, leaving 9 bases between the germline ends. This CDR3 comprises 13 residues. CDR3 amino acids: CSVEGQVNNEQFF. The CDR3 DNA sequence: TGCAGCGTTGAAGGACAGGTGAACAATGAGCAGTTCTTC.

In this sample, this clonotype turned up a few times. The CDR3 DNA is TGTGCCATCACCAGGGACCGGGGAGATACGCAGTATTTT. It codes for CAITRDRGDTQYF. The V and J genes are TRBV10-3 and TRBJ2-3; D tentatively fits TRBD1 or TRBD2 (5 bases each). Deletions cut 7 bases from V and 5 bases from J, with 13 bases between. The CDR3 has 13 residues. The germline V gene has CDR1 ENHRY and CDR2 SYGVKD.

The chain links TRBV5-1 to TRBJ2-4; the D is unclear. The V gene's germline CDR1 is SGHRS and CDR2 YFSETQ. The CDR3 totals 14 residues. V shed 7 bases and J shed 13 bases, with 24 bases lying between them. CDR3 amino acids: CASSNRVGSGEQYF. The CDR3 nucleotides read TGCGCCAGCTCAAACCGGGTGGGATCGGGTGAGCAGTACTTC.

The chain recombines TRBV5-1 with TRBJ1-4; 9 bases agree with TRBD1. Looked up from germline, CDR1 is SGHRS and CDR2 is YFSETQ. The CDR3 has 15 amino acids. J lost 1 base, V lost 4 bases, and 2 bases had no gene match. The CDR3 DNA follows: TGCGCCAGCAGCGGGGGACAGGGAACTAATGAAAAACTGTTTTTT. Translation gives CASSGGQGTNEKLFF.

The rearrangement joins TRBV19 to TRBJ2-3, with D perhaps matching TRBD1 or TRBD2 (5 bases each). The V gene's germline CDR1 is LNHDA and CDR2 SQIVND (reference sequence). The CDR3 loop spans 15 amino acids. V was shortened by 7 bases and J by 8 bases, with 22 bases between the two germline ends. The CDR3 nucleotides read TGTGCCAGTACCTTAGAAAGGGGTGGTCGGGGTACGCAGTATTTT. Translating gives CASTLERGGRGTQYF.

The chain links TRBV5-1 to TRBJ2-7; 11 positions match TRBD2. The DNA end is a closer match to TRBJ2-5, so the J assignment may be wrong. Per the germline V gene, CDR1 is SGHRS and CDR2 is YFSETQ. The CDR3 totals 16 residues. The CDR3 bases are TGCGCCAGCAGACGAACTAGCGGGAGCACCCCTGAGACCCAGTACTTC. It specifies CASRRTSGSTPETQYF.

This chain joins TRBV29-1 and TRBJ2-1; TRBD2 agrees at 7 bases. Unmatched junction bases numbered 4, after V lost 4 bases and J lost 7 bases. The length of the CDR3 is 12 residues. From germline, CDR1 is SQVTM and CDR2 ANQGSEA. As DNA, the CDR3 is TGCAGCGTTGGCAGGGAGGGGAATGAGCAGTTCTTC. It codes for CSVGREGNEQFF.

The CDR3, as DNA: TGCAGCGTTGCAGGACGGGCCTACGAGCAGTACTTC. It codes for CSVAGRAYEQYF. This chain joins TRBV29-1 and TRBJ2-7; D is unresolved. Trimming took off 4 bases at V and 2 bases at J, with 9 bases between the two ends. The CDR3 is 12 residues long. Germline V CDR1 and CDR2: SQVTM, ANQGSEA.

This chain joins TRBV7-9 and TRBJ2-5; D is perhaps TRBD2 (6 bases). The tail of the sequence fits TRBJ2-7 better, so the J call may be wrong. Germline CDR1 SEHNR, CDR2 FQNEAQ (reference sequence). The CDR3 length is 18 residues. The CDR3 reads CASSFAPTAGRRGLEQYF. Written as DNA, the CDR3 is TGTGCCAGCAGCTTCGCCCCCACGGCGGGTCGGAGGGGTCTCGAGCAGTACTTC.

The chain is built from TRBV4-2 and TRBJ1-6; 11 nucleotides agree with TRBD1. The CDR3 extends over 17 amino acids. The germline gives CDR1 LGHNA, CDR2 YNFKEQ. With V trimmed by 0 bases and J by 9 bases, 7 bases remained unmatched. This CDR3 is CASSQEVRGQGASPLHF. The DNA of the CDR3 is TGTGCCAGCAGCCAAGAAGTAAGAGGACAGGGGGCTTCACCCCTCCACTTT.

This chain links TRBV11-2 with TRBJ2-1, with 7 bases that match TRBD2. The CDR3 covers 16 residues. V lost 5 bases to trimming and J lost 4 bases; unmatched junction nucleotides: 11. In germline, CDR1 is SGHAT, CDR2 FQNNGV. The CDR3 coding sequence is TGTGCCAGCAGCGGCGGGGAGCGGGATTTGTACAATGAGCAGTTCTTC. Protein sequence: CASSGGERDLYNEQFF.

Of note for this clonotype: This may be a read error: a much more frequent sequence differs by one nucleotide. CDR3 amino acids: CAISDWLGAGANVLTF. The CDR3 DNA follows: TGTGCCATCAGTGATTGGTTGGGGGCTGGGGCCAACGTCCTGACTTTC. The gene calls are TRBV10-3 and TRBJ2-6, with D perhaps matching TRBD1 or TRBD2 (5 bases each). The CDR3 totals 16 residues. The V end lost 3 bases, the J end lost 2 bases, and 11 bases lay between the germline ends. Germline-derived CDR1 and CDR2 are ENHRY and SYGVKD.